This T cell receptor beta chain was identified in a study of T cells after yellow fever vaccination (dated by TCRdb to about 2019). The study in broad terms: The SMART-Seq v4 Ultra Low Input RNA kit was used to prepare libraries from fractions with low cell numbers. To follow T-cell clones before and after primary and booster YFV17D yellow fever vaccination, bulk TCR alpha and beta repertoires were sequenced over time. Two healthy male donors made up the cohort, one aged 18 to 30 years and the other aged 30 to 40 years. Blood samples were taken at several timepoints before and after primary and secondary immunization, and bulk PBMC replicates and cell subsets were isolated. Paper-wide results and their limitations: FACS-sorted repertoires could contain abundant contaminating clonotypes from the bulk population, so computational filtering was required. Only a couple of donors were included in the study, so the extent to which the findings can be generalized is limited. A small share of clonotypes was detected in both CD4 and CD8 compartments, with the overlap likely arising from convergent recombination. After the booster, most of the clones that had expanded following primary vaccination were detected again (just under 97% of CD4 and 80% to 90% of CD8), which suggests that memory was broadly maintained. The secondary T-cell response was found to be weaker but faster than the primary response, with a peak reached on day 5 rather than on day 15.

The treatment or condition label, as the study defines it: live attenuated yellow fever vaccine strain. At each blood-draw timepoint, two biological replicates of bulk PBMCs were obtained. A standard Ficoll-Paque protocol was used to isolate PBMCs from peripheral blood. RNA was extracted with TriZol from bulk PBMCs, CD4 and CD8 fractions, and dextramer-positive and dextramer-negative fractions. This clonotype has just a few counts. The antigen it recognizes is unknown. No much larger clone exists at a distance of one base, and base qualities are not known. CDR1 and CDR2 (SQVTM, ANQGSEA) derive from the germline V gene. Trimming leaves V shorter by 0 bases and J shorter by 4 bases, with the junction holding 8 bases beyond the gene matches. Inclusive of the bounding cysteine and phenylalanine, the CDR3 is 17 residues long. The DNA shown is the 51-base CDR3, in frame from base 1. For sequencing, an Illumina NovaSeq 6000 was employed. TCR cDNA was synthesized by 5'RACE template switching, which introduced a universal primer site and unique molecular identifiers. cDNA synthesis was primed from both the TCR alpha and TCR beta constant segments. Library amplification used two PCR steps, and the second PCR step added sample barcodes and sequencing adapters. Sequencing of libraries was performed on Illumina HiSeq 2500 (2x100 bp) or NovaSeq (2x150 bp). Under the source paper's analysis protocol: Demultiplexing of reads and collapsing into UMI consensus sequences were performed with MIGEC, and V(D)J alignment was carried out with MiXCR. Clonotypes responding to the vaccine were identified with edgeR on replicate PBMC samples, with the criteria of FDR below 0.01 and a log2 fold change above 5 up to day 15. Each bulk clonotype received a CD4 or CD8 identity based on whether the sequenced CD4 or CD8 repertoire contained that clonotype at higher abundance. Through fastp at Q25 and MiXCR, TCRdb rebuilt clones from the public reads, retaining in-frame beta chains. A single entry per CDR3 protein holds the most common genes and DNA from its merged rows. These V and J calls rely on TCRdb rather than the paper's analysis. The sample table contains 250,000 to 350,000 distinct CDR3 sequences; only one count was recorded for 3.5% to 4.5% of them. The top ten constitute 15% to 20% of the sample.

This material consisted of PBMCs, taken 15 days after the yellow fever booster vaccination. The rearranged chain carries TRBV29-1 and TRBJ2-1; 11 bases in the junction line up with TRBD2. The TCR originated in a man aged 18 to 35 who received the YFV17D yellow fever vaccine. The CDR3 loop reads CSVEDPSTSGAYNEQFF. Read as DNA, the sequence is TGCAGCGTTGAAGATCCCTCGACTAGCGGGGCATACAATGAGCAGTTCTTC.